These T cell receptor beta chains were read from a single sample in a study of blood T cell repertoires in COVID-19. The table came from immunoSEQ multiplex PCR; TCRdb's copy has only in-frame clones and leaves some out. Of some 390,000 clones listed, over 85% are singletons. Sequences were obtained from PBMCs or T cells enriched from blood (not recorded which). The receptors were sampled from a woman aged 25 to 45 who had recovered from COVID-19. The CDR3 runs from the conserved cysteine through the conserved F or W. The D gene is left open where the match is weak. For some rows the clone size is stated as once, few or many, or as a class when expanded; others skip it.

v_call	clone_size	d_call	j_call	cdr3_nt	cdr3_aa
TRBV7-9	-	-	TRBJ1-5	TGTGCCAGCAGCTTAGAATATGGGCATCAGCCCCAGCATTTT	CASSLEYGHQPQHF
TRBV28	once	TRBD1	TRBJ1-2	TGTGCCAGCAGCACCCGGGGACAGGGGGCAGTGTATGGCTACACCTTC	CASSTRGQGAVYGYTF
TRBV9	-	-	TRBJ1-2	TGTGCCAGCAGCGTAGGGACAGAGGGAAGGGGTGGCTACACCTTC	CASSVGTEGRGGYTF
TRBV11-3	-	TRBD2	TRBJ2-7	TGTGCCAGCAGCTTAGGTGGGACTAGCGGGGGTTACGAGCAGTACTTC	CASSLGGTSGGYEQYF
TRBV10-1	once	-	TRBJ2-5	TGCGCCAGCAGAGGACACTGGGCCACCGCCCAGTACTTC	CASRGHWATAQYF
TRBV12-5	once	TRBD1	TRBJ1-5	TGTGCTAGTGGTTTACCACGCCGGGACAGAAATCAGCCCCAGCATTTT	CASGLPRRDRNQPQHF
TRBV4-1	-	-	TRBJ2-7	TGCGCCAGCAGCCAAATGGCGGAGTACGAGCAGTACTTC	CASSQMAEYEQYF
TRBV2	few	TRBD2	TRBJ2-1	TGTGCCAGCAGTGATTGGACTAGCGGGAGCAATGAGCAGTTCTTC	CASSDWTSGSNEQFF
TRBV28	-	-	TRBJ1-4	TGTGCCAGCTCAGGGGTCGAAAAACTGTTTTTT	CASSGVEKLFF
TRBV7-9	-	TRBD1	TRBJ1-6	TGTGCCAGCAGCCGACAGGGGAAAGGGCCCCTCCACTTT	CASSRQGKGPLHF
TRBV30	-	TRBD1	TRBJ1-6	TGTGCCTGGAGTGTACAGGGGAGGTCACCCCTCCACTTT	CAWSVQGRSPLHF
TRBV30	once	TRBD2	TRBJ2-1	TGTGCCTGGAGTGCGCGGGAGGGTGAGCAGTTCTTC	CAWSAREGEQFF
TRBV6-1	-	TRBD1	TRBJ2-7	TGTGCCAGCAGTGAAGACCCTTGGACAGGGGGCAACTACGAGCAGTACTTC	CASSEDPWTGGNYEQYF
TRBV11-2	once	TRBD2	TRBJ2-7	TGTGCCAGCAGCTTAGAACCCCGGGGGGTACCCTACGAGCAGTACTTC	CASSLEPRGVPYEQYF
TRBV6-2/TRBV6-3	-	-	TRBJ2-7	TGTGCCAGCAGTCTCGAGCGGAGAGAGCAGTACTTC	CASSLERREQYF
TRBV2	-	TRBD2	TRBJ2-7	TGTGCCAGCAGTGCGGCTAGCGGGTTTAGCGAGCAGTACTTC	CASSAASGFSEQYF
TRBV7-2	-	TRBD2	TRBJ2-2	TGTGCCAGCAGCATGACTAGCGGTAATGTTGCCGGGGAGCTGTTTTTT	CASSMTSGNVAGELFF
TRBV7-9	-	TRBD1	TRBJ1-2	TGTGCCAGCAGCATAGGGACAGGGGGAGGATATGGCTACACCTTC	CASSIGTGGGYGYTF
TRBV27	-	-	TRBJ1-4	TGTGCCAGCAGTTTTGGGGCAGGGAATGAAAAACTGTTTTTT	CASSFGAGNEKLFF
TRBV5-1	-	TRBD2	TRBJ2-2	TGCGCCAGGAGGCCGAGCGGGAGCCCCGGGGAGCTGTTTTTT	CARRPSGSPGELFF
TRBV7-8	-	-	TRBJ1-2	TGTGCCAGCAGCTTAGAAGAGGAAGGTGGCTACACCTTC	CASSLEEEGGYTF
TRBV18	-	TRBD1	TRBJ1-2	TGTGCCAGCTCTCTCTTCACAGGGGCCGGCTCGTATGGCTACACCTTC	CASSLFTGAGSYGYTF
TRBV7-8	-	-	TRBJ1-1	TGTGCCAGCAGCTTTGCGGGGGGTGGCACTGAAGCTTTCTTT	CASSFAGGGTEAFF
TRBV10-3	-	TRBD1	TRBJ1-2	TGTGCCAGCAGACAGGGTAACTATGGCTACACCTTC	CASRQGNYGYTF
TRBV18	-	-	TRBJ1-6	TGTGCCAGCTCACCACTCGACAGCTATAATTCACCCCTCCACTTT	CASSPLDSYNSPLHF